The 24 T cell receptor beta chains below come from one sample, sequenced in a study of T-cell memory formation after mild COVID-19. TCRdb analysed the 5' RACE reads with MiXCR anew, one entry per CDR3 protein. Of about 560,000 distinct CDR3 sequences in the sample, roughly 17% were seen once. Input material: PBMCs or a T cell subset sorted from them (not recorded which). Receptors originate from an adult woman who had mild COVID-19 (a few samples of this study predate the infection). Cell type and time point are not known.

The CDR3 nucleotides read TGTGCCATCAGTGACGGGGGGGCAGATACGCAGTATTTT. This translates into CAISDGGADTQYF. The chain uses TRBV10-3 and TRBJ2-3; 8 bases map to TRBD2. Germline V gene data show CDR1 as ENHRY and CDR2 as SYGVKD. Trimming removed 3 bases from V and 4 bases from J; junction bases left unmatched: 0. The CDR3 extends over 13 amino acids.

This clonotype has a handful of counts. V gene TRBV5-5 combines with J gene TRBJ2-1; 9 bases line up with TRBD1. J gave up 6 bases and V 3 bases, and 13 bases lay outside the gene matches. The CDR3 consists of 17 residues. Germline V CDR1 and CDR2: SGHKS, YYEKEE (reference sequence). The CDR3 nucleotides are TGTGCCAGCAGCTCCGCTACGACAGGGGGAAGGCCCAATGAGCAGTTCTTC. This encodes CASSSATTGGRPNEQFF.

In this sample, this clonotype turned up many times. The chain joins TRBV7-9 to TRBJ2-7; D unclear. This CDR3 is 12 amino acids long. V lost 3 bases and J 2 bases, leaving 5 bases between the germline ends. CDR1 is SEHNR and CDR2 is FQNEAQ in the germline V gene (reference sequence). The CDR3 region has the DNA TGTGCCAGCAGCTTTGGGGCCTACGAGCAGTACTTC. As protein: CASSFGAYEQYF.

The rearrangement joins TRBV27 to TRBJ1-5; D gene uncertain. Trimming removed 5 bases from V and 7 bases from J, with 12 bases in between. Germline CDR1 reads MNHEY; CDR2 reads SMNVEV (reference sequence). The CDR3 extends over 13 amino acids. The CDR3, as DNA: TGTGCCAGCAGTCCCCACGGGAGCCAGCCCCAGCATTTT. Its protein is CASSPHGSQPQHF.

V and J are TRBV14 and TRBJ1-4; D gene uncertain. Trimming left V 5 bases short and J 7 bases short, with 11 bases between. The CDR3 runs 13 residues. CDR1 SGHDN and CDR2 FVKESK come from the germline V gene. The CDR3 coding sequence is TGTGCCAGCAGCGCGGGGAGTGGTGAAAAACTGTTTTTT. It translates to CASSAGSGEKLFF.

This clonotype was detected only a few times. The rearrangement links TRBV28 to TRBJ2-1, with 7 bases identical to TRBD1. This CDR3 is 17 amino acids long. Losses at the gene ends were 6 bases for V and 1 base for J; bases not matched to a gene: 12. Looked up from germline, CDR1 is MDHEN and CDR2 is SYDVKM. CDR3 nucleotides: TGTGCCAGCAGCCCCGCCTACCGGGACAGATCCTACAATGAGCAGTTCTTC. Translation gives CASSPAYRDRSYNEQFF.

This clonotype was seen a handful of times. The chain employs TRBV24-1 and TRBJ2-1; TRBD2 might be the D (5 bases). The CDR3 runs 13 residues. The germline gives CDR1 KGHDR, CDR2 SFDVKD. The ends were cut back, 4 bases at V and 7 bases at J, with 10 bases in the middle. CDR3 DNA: TGTGCCACCAGTGACCCGGACTGGAATGAGCAGTTCTTC. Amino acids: CATSDPDWNEQFF.

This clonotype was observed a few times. CDR3 in DNA: TGTGCCAGCAGCCCGACTAGCGGGAGGGCCGGCGAGAAAACCGGGGAGCTGTTTTTT. As protein: CASSPTSGRAGEKTGELFF. The rearrangement joins TRBV12-3 or TRBV12-4 to TRBJ2-2, with 14 bases that match TRBD2. There are 19 residues in the CDR3. J was trimmed by 5 bases and V by 6 bases; bases with no gene match: 14.

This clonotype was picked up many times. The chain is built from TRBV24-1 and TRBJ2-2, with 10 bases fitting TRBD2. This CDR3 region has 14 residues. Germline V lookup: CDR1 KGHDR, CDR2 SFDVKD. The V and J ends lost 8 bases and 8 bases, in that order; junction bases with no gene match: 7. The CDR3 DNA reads TGTGCCACCACAGCGGGGGGGCCGTCTGGGGAGCTGTTTTTT. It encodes CATTAGGPSGELFF.

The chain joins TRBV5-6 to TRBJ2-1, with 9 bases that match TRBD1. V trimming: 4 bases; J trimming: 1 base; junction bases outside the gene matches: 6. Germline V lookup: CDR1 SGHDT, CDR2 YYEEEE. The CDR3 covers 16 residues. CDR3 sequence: CASSPRDRVSYNEQFF. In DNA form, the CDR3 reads TGTGCCAGCAGCCCCAGGGACAGGGTATCCTACAATGAGCAGTTCTTC.

In DNA, the CDR3 is TGCGCCAGCAGCCGGACGGGACAGGGTCGGGACACTGAAGCTTTCTTT. Encoded protein: CASSRTGQGRDTEAFF. The chain couples TRBV5-1 to TRBJ1-1; 9 bases are a match to TRBD1. The J segment lost 3 bases and the V segment lost 4 bases, leaving 10 bases of the junction unmatched. This CDR3 has 16 residues. Germline V gene sequence: CDR1 SGHRS, CDR2 YFSETQ.

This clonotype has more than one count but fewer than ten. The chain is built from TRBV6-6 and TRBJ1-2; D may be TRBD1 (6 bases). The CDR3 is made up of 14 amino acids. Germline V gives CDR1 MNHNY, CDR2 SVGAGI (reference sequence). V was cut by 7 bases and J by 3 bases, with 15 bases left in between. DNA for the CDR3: TGTGCCAGCAATTTTTTGGGGGGCGACTATGGCTACACCTTC. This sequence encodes CASNFLGGDYGYTF.

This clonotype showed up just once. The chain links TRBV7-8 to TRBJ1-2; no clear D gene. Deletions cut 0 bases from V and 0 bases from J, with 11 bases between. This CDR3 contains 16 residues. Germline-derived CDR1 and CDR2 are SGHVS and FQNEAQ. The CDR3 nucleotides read TGTGCCAGCAGCTTAGCCCGTGGCCGAGCTAACTATGGCTACACCTTC. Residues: CASSLARGRANYGYTF.

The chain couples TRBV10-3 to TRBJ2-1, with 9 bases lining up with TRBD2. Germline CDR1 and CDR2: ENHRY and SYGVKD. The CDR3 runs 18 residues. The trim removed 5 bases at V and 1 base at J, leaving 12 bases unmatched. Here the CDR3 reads CAISPRGSTSGSYNEQFF. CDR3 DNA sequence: TGTGCCATCAGTCCCCGCGGGTCGACTAGCGGATCCTACAATGAGCAGTTCTTC.

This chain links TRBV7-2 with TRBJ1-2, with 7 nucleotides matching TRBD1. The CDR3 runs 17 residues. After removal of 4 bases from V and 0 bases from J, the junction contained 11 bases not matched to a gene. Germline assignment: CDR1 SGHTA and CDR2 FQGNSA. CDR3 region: CASSSRRAGGTNYGYTF. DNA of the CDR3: TGTGCCAGCAGCTCTCGAAGGGCAGGGGGAACTAACTATGGCTACACCTTC.

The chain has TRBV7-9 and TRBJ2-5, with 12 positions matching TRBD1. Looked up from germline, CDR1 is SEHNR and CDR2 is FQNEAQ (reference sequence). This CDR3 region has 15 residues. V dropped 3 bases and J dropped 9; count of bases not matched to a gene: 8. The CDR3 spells CASSLGQGAREAQYF. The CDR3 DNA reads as TGTGCCAGCAGCTTGGGACAGGGGGCTAGGGAGGCCCAGTACTTC.

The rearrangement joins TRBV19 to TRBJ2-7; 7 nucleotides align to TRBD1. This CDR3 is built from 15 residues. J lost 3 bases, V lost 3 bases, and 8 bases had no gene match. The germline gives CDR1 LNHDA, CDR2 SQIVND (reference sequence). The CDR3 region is CASSIPGQFRYEQYF. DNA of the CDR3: TGTGCCAGTAGTATTCCGGGACAGTTTCGCTACGAGCAGTACTTC.

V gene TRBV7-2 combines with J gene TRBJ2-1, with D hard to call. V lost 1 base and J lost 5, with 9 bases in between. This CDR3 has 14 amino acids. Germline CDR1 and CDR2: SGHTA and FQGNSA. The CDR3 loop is CASSLGLRNNEQFF. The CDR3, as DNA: TGTGCCAGCAGCTTAGGACTCAGAAACAATGAGCAGTTCTTC.

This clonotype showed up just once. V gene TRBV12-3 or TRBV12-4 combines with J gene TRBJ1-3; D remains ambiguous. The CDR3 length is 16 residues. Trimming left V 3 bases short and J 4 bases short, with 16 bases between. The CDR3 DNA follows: TGTGCCAGCAGTTTGCATGGAGGCTCTTCGGGAAACACCATATATTTT. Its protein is CASSLHGGSSGNTIYF.

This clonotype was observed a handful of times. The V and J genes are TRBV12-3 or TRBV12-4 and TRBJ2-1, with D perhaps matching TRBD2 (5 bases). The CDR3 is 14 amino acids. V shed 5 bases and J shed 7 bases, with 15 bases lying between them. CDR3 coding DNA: TGTGCCAGCAGTCATTTCGGGGTTGGGAATGAGCAGTTCTTC. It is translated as CASSHFGVGNEQFF.

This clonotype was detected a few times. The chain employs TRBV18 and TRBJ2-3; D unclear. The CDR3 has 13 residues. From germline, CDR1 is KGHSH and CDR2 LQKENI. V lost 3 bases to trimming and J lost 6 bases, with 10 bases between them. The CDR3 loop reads CASSPHSRDTQYF. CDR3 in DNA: TGTGCCAGCTCACCCCACAGCAGGGATACGCAGTATTTT. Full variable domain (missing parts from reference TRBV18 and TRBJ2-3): NAGVMQNPRHLVRRRGQEARLRCSPMKGHSHVYWYRQLPEEGLKFMVYLQKENIIDESGMPKERFSAEFPKEGPSILRIQQVVRGDSAAYFCASSPHSRDTQYFGPGTRLTVL.

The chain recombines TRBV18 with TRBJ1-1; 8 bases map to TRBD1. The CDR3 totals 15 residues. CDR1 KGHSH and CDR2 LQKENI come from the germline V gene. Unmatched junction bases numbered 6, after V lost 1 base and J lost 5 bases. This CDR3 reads CASSPQTGEFTEAFF. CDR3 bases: TGTGCCAGCTCACCACAGACAGGGGAGTTTACTGAAGCTTTCTTT. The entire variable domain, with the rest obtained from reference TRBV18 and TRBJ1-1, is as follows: NAGVMQNPRHLVRRRGQEARLRCSPMKGHSHVYWYRQLPEEGLKFMVYLQKENIIDESGMPKERFSAEFPKEGPSILRIQQVVRGDSAAYFCASSPQTGEFTEAFFGQGTRLTVV.

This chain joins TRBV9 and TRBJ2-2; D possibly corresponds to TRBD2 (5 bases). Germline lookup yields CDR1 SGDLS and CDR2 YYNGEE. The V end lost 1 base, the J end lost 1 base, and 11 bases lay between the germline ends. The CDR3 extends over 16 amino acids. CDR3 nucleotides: TGTGCCAGCAGCGTAAGCGGTTTCAGGAACACCGGGGAGCTGTTTTTT. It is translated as CASSVSGFRNTGELFF.

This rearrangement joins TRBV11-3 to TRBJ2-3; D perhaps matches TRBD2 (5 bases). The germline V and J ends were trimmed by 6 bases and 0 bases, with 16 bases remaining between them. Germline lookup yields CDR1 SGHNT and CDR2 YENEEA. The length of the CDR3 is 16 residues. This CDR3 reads CASSPSPGSSTDTQYF. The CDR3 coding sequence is TGTGCCAGCAGTCCTAGCCCGGGAAGCAGCACAGATACGCAGTATTTT.